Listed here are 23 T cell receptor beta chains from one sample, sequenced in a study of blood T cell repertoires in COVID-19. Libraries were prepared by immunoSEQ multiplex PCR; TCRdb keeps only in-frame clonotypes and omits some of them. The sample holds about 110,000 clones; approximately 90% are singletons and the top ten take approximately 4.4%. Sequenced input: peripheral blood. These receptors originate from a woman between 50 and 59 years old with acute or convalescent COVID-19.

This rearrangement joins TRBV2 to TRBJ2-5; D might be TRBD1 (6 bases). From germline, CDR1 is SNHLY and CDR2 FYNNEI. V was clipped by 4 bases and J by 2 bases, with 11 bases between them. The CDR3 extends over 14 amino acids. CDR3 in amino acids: CASSARQAQETQYF. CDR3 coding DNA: TGTGCCAGCAGTGCCAGACAGGCGCAAGAGACCCAGTACTTC.

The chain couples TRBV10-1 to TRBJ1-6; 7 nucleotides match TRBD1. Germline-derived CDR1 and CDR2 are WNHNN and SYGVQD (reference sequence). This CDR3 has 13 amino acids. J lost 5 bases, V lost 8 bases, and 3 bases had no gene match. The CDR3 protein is CASRDSNNSPLHF. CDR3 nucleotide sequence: TGCGCCAGCCGGGACAGCAATAATTCACCCCTCCACTTT.

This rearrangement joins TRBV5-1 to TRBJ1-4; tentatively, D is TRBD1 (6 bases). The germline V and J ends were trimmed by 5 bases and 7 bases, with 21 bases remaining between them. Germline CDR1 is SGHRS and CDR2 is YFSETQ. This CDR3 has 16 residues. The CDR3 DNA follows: TGCGCCAGCAGTCCCTCCCCAGGGGCGAGTTCTGAAAAACTGTTTTTT. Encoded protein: CASSPSPGASSEKLFF.

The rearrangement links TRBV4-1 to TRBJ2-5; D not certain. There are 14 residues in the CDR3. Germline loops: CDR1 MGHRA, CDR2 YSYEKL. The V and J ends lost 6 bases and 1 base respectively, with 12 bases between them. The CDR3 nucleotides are TGCGCCAGCAGTCATACCTCGGGCCAAGAGACCCAGTACTTC. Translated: CASSHTSGQETQYF.

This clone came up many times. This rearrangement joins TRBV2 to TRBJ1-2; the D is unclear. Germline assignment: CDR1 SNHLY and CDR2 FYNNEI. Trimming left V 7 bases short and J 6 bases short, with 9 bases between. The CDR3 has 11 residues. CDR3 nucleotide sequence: TGTGCCAGCACCGGGGTGAATGGCTACACCTTC. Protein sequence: CASTGVNGYTF.

The CDR3 DNA sequence: TGTGCCAGTAGTATAGTGGGGAGACAGGGCAACACTGAAGCTTTCTTT. Its translation: CASSIVGRQGNTEAFF. V is TRBV19 and J is TRBJ1-1, with 7 bases matching TRBD1. In germline, CDR1 is LNHDA, CDR2 SQIVND (reference sequence). J lost 2 bases, V lost 1 base, and 7 bases had no gene match. The CDR3 consists of 16 residues.

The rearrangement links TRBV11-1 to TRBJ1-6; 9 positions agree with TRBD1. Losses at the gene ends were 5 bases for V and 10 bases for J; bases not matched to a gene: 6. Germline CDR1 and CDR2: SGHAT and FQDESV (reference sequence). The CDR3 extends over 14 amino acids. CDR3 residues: CASSARDRVSPLHF. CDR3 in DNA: TGTGCCAGCAGCGCCCGGGACAGGGTATCACCCCTCCACTTT.

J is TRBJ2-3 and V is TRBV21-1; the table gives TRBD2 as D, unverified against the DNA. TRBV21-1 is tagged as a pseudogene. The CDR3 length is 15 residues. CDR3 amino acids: CASSIGSGFPGGQYF. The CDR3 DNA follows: TGTGCCAGCAGCATTGGCTCGGGGTTTCCGGGTGGGCAGTATTTT.

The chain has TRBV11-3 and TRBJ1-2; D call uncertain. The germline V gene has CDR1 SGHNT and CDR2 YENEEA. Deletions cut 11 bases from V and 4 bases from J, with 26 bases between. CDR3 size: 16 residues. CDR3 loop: CARNLHRLRQPYGYTF. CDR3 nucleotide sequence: TGTGCCCGTAACCTCCACCGACTGAGGCAGCCCTATGGCTACACCTTC.

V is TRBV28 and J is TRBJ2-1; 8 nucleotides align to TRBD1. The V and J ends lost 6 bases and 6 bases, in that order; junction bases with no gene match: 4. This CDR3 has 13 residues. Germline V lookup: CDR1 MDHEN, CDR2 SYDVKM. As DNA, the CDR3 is TGTGCCAGCAGCTCGACAGGGGTCAATGAGCAGTTCTTC. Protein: CASSSTGVNEQFF.

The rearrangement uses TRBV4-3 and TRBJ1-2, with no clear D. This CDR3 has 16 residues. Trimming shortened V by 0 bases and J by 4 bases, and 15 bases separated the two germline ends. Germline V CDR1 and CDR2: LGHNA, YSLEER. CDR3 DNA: TGCGCCAGCAGCCAAGATTGGGCAGGTAGTGGCTATGGCTACACCTTC. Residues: CASSQDWAGSGYGYTF.

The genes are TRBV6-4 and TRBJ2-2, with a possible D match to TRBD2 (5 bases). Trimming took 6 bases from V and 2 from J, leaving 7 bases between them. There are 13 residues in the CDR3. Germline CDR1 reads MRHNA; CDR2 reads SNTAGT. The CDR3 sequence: CASSEGNTGELFF. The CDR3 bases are TGTGCCAGCAGCGAGGGTAACACCGGGGAGCTGTTTTTT.

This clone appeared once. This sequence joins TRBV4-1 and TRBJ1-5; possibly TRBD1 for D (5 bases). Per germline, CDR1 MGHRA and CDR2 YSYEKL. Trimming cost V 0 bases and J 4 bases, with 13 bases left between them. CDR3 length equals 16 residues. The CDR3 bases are TGCGCCAGCAGCCAAGATCAGGGTATCCCAAATCAGCCCCAGCATTTT. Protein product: CASSQDQGIPNQPQHF.

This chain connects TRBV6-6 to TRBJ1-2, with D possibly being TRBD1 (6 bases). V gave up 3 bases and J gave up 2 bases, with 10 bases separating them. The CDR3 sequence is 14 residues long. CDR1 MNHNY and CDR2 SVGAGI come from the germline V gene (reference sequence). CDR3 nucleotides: TGTGCCAGCAGTTATGGGCAGGGGAACTATGGCTACACCTTC. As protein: CASSYGQGNYGYTF.

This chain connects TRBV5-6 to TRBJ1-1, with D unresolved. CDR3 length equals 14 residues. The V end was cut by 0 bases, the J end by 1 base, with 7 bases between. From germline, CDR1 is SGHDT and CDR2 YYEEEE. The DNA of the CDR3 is TGTGCCAGCAGCTTGGAACGGGGGAACACTGAAGCTTTCTTT. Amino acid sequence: CASSLERGNTEAFF.

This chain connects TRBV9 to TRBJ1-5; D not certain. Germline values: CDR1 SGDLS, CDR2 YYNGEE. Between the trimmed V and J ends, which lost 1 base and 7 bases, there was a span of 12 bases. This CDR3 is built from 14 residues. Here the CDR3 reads CASSVWESGQPQHF. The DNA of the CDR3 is TGTGCCAGCAGCGTATGGGAATCGGGGCAGCCCCAGCATTTT. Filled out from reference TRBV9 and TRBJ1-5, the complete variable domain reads DSGVTQTPKHLITATGQRVTLRCSPRSGDLSVYWYQQSLDQGLQFLIQYYNGEERAKGNILERFSAQQFPDLHSELNLSSLELGDSALYFCASSVWESGQPQHFGDGTRLSIL.

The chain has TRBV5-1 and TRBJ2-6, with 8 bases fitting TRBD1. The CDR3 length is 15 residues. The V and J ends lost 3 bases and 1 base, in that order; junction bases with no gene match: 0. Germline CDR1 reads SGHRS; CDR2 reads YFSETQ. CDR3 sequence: CASSWDRSGANVLTF. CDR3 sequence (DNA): TGCGCCAGCAGCTGGGACAGGTCTGGGGCCAACGTCCTGACTTTC.

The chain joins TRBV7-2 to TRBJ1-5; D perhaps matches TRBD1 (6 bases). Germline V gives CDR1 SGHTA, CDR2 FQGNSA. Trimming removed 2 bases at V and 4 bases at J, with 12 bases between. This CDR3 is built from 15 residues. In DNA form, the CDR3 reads TGTGCCAGCAGCTTACTGGACAGCTTAAATCAGCCCCAGCATTTT. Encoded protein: CASSLLDSLNQPQHF.

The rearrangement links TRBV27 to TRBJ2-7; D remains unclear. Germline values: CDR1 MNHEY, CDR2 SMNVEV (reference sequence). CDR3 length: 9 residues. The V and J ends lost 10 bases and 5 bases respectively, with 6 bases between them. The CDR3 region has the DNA TGTGCCATCTCGGACGAGCAGTACTTC. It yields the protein CAISDEQYF.

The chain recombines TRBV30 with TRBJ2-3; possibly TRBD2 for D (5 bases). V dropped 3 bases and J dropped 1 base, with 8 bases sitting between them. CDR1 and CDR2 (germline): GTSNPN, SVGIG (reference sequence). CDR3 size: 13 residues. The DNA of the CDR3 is TGTGCCTGGAGACGGCGGGGCACAGATACGCAGTATTTT. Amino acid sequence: CAWRRRGTDTQYF.

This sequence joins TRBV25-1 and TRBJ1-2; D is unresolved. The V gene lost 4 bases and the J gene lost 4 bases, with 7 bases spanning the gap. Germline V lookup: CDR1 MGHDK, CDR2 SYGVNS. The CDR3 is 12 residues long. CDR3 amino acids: CASSAQSYGYTF. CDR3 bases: TGTGCCAGCAGTGCACAGAGCTATGGCTACACCTTC.

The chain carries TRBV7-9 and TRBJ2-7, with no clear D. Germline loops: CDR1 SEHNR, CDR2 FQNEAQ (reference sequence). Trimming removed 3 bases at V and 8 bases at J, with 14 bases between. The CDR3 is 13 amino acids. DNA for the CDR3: TGTGCCAGCAGCTTCTTTCCTAACCTACAGCAGTACTTC. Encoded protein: CASSFFPNLQQYF.

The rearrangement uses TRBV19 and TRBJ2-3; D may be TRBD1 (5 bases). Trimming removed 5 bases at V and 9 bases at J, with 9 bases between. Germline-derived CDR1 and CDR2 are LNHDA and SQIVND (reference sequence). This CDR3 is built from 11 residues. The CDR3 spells CASSLGPTQYF. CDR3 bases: TGTGCCAGTAGTTTGGGGCCCACGCAGTATTTT. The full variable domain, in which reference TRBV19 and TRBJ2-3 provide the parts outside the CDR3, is DGGITQSPKYLFRKEGQNVTLSCEQNLNHDAMYWYRQDPGQGLRLIYYSQIVNDFQKGDIAEGYSVSREKKESFPLTVTSAQKNPTAFYLCASSLGPTQYFGPGTRLTVL.